This T cell receptor beta chain was captured by sequencing in a study of lymphopenia after photon versus proton radiotherapy. Notes on the study in general: Larger post-nadir TCR diversity loss correlated inversely with survival in deceased patients. Survival link was tested only in deceased patients; proton benefit remains a possibility. Post-nadir diversity loss with photons came from oligoclonal expansion, particularly CD8+ Temra cells. Relative stability marked proton patients; photon patients lost diversity and naive cells.

Repertoires were generated with immunoSEQ multiplex PCR, while TCRdb's copy carries only in-frame clones and drops some. The sample yields tens of thousands of clones, roughly 93% seen once. This clone has only one observation. Its antigen is undetermined. The sample consisted of peripheral blood, taken from a patient treated with photon-based radiotherapy. This TCR was recovered from a woman in her 70s with pancreatic cancer.

CDR3 sequence: CASSLGDRMEGYTF. In DNA, the CDR3 is TGCGCCAGCAGCTTAGGGGACAGGATGGAAGGCTACACCTTC. The rearrangement links TRBV5-1 to TRBJ1-2; 8 positions agree with TRBD1. The CDR3 is made up of 14 amino acids. The J segment lost 8 bases and the V segment lost 2 bases, leaving 8 bases of the junction unmatched. CDR1 and CDR2 (germline): SGHRS, YFSETQ.